This is a list of T cell receptor beta chains from one sample in a study of cytomegalovirus exposure and HLA in healthy donors. TCRdb's table, derived via immunoSEQ multiplex PCR, lists solely in-frame clones and lacks some. The repertoire holds fewer than 250,000 clones, roughly 80% seen once, with about 14% in the top ten. Sequencing was carried out using PBMCs. Source of these receptors: a middle-aged man in good health and CMV-seronegative. Both conserved end residues are part of each CDR3. D genes are given only for firm matches. A row's size may be missing; if present it is once, few, many or a size class.

V gene,J gene,D gene,clone size,CDR3 DNA,CDR3 protein
TRBV30,TRBJ1-1,TRBD1,-,TGTGCCTGGGATCCGGGACAGGGTTGGACCACTGAAGCTTTCTTT,CAWDPGQGWTTEAFF
TRBV6-6,TRBJ1-1,TRBD1,once,TGTGCCAGCAGTATCGGACAGGCGGGGACTGAAGCTTTCTTT,CASSIGQAGTEAFF
TRBV15,TRBJ1-1,-,-,TGTGCCACCAGCAGAGCGAGTTATGAAGCTTTCTTT,CATSRASYEAFF
TRBV19,TRBJ1-1,-,-,TGTGCCAGTAGTCCTCGAAGCGGTTTGACCACTGAAGCTTTCTTT,CASSPRSGLTTEAFF
TRBV5-1,TRBJ2-3,TRBD2,-,TGCGCCAGCAGACGGACTAGCCAGGAGGCAGATACGCAGTATTTT,CASRRTSQEADTQYF
TRBV19,TRBJ1-3,TRBD1,-,TGTGCCACCAGCACAGGGGGCGCTGGAAACACCATATATTTT,CATSTGGAGNTIYF
TRBV7-3,TRBJ1-6,-,-,TGTGCCAGCAGCTCTGGGGGGGGGAATTCACCCCTCCACTTT,CASSSGGGNSPLHF
TRBV9,TRBJ2-3,TRBD2,-,TGTGCCAGCAGCCGGACTAGCGGGGCTCTTAAAAGCACAGATACGCAGTATTTT,CASSRTSGALKSTDTQYF
TRBV10-3,TRBJ2-7,-,-,TGTGCCATCAGTGATGGCGGAGGAGTCTACGAGCAGTACTTC,CAISDGGGVYEQYF
TRBV4-3,TRBJ2-7,TRBD2,-,TGCGCCAGCAGCCAAGGGACTAGCGGGGGTTACGAGCAGTACTTC,CASSQGTSGGYEQYF
TRBV2,TRBJ1-1,-,-,TGTGCCAGCAGTGAAATGGGGGGACTGAACACTGAAGCTTTCTTT,CASSEMGGLNTEAFF
TRBV29-1,TRBJ2-2,-,-,TGCAGCGTTGAAGTCGGTCTGAACACCGGGGAGCTGTTTTTT,CSVEVGLNTGELFF
TRBV5-1,TRBJ2-1,TRBD2,-,TGCGCCAGCAGCTTGTTTCAGGCGGGAGCGAGGGGAAATGAGCAGTTCTTC,CASSLFQAGARGNEQFF
TRBV28,TRBJ2-1,TRBD2,-,TGTGCCAGCAGTTCTCCTACCGGGACTAGTCTCCACAATGAGCAGTTCTTC,CASSSPTGTSLHNEQFF
TRBV2,TRBJ2-3,-,-,TGTGCCAGCGGATGGTCTGAGGCAGATACGCAGTATTTT,CASGWSEADTQYF
TRBV25-1,TRBJ2-2,TRBD1,-,TGTGCCAGCAGTCCCCTTGGGACAGCCCGAAACACCGGGGAGCTGTTTTTT,CASSPLGTARNTGELFF
TRBV7-9,TRBJ2-7,TRBD1,-,TGTGCCAGCAGTTTAGCAGGGGGCCCATACGAGCAGTACTTC,CASSLAGGPYEQYF
TRBV6-5,TRBJ1-2,-,-,TGTGCCAGCAGCCTTGGCAGGGCCCTCTATGGCTACACCTTC,CASSLGRALYGYTF
TRBV2,TRBJ2-2,TRBD2,few,TGTGCCAGCAGCGGACTAGCGGGGGGCACCGGGGAGCTGTTTTTT,CASSGLAGGTGELFF